Given below is one T cell receptor (beta chain) in context. Antigen specificity is unknown. One junction end does not reproduce the germline sequence, and a read error may be involved. Other DNA sequences in the sample encode the same CDR3. The CDR3 consists of 15 residues. Germline V CDR1 and CDR2: MNHEY, SVGAGI. These data belong to a study of shared clonotypes between healthy human individuals. Investigators spread the genomic DNA of each subset evenly over several immunoSEQ plates. Profiling relied on immunoSEQ multiplex PCR, and the TCRdb table lists in-frame clones only, not all of them. The table includes a few hundred thousand clones, roughly four fifths detected once. Study-wide findings and caveats: Clonotype sharing among donors likely depends on sequencing depth.

The V and J genes are TRBV6-5 and TRBJ2-7; TRBD1 is a possible D gene (5 bases). Material: PBMCs. The source of this sequence is a woman aged 40-49 years in good health. Some clones in this sample may be carry-over from other donors' samples. The CDR3 protein is CASSYSFARVLEQYF. The CDR3 nucleotides read TGCGCCAGCAGTTACTCGTTCGCCAGGGTGTTAGAGCAGTACTTC.